A selection of T cell receptor beta chains follows, all from one sample in a study of breast tumors, draining lymph nodes, adjacent tissues. TCRdb reanalysed the multiplex PCR reads using MiXCR and keeps one entry per CDR3 protein. The sample records around 250,000 distinct CDR3 sequences, under 35% being singletons. The sample taken for sequencing was axillary lymph node tissue. Receptor source: a female donor with breast cancer. Some clones in this sample may be carry-over from other donors' samples. Both conserved end residues are part of each CDR3. D genes are given only for firm matches. The listing skips clone size in some rows; elsewhere it reads once, few, many or a size class.

D	length	size	V	J	CDR3	DNA
.	13	many	TRBV6-5	TRBJ2-5	CASMYGEGETQYF	TGTGCCAGCATGTATGGGGAAGGGGAGACCCAGTACTTC
TRBD2	16	.	TRBV2	TRBJ2-6	CASSDRGSSGVNVLTF	TGTGCCAGCAGTGACCGGGGCTCTAGCGGGGTCAACGTCCTGACTTTC
.	17	many	TRBV4-2	TRBJ2-7	CASSQGPPGQGPHEQYF	TGTGCCAGCAGCCAAGGGCCGCCTGGACAAGGACCTCACGAGCAGTACTTC
TRBD1	14	many	TRBV29-1	TRBJ1-3	CSVGDRSSGNTIYF	TGCAGCGTGGGGGACAGAAGCTCTGGAAACACCATATATTTT
TRBD2	14	many	TRBV12-3/TRBV12-4	TRBJ2-7	CASSLGTSSYEQYF	TGTGCCAGCAGTTTAGGGACTAGCTCCTACGAGCAGTACTTC
.	16	many	TRBV15	TRBJ1-2	CATSRDRRDWGYGYTF	TGTGCCACCAGCAGAGATCGCAGGGACTGGGGCTATGGCTACACCTTC
TRBD2	14	many	TRBV9	TRBJ2-3	CASSLRGSGGLQYF	TGTGCCAGCAGCCTCCGGGGTAGCGGGGGATTGCAGTATTTT
.	14	few	TRBV20-1	TRBJ2-5	CSAGTGLRKATQYF	TGCAGTGCTGGAACAGGACTCCGAAAAGCGACCCAGTACTTC
.	13	many	TRBV12-3/TRBV12-4	TRBJ2-1	CASSLGIIFKEVF	TGTGCCAGCAGTTTGGGTATAATCTTTAAGGAGGTCTTC
TRBD1	14	few	TRBV2	TRBJ1-2	CASSPTGGVYGYTF	TGTGCCAGCAGCCCGACAGGGGGCGTGTATGGCTACACCTTC
.	15	many	TRBV20-1	TRBJ1-5	CSAIRGVGSNQPQHF	TGCAGTGCCATTAGGGGGGTGGGGAGTAATCAGCCCCAGCATTTT
TRBD1	14	many	TRBV29-1	TRBJ2-1	CSATGTGTYNEQFF	TGCAGCGCCACCGGGACAGGGACTTACAATGAGCAGTTCTTC
.	14	many	TRBV4-1	TRBJ1-5	CASSGRALNQPQHF	TGCGCCAGCAGCGGCAGGGCTCTTAATCAGCCCCAGCATTTT
.	13	many	TRBV4-1	TRBJ2-1	CASSQQYWAEQFF	TGCGCCAGCAGCCAGCAGTATTGGGCTGAGCAGTTCTTC
.	13	many	TRBV6-5	TRBJ1-5	CASSYSEIQPQHF	TGTGCCAGCAGTTACAGCGAAATTCAGCCCCAGCATTTT
TRBD1	14	.	TRBV7-2	TRBJ1-6	CASSLAGGSSPLHF	TGTGCCAGCAGCTTAGCAGGGGGCTCTTCACCCCTCCACTTT
.	14	many	TRBV20-1	TRBJ2-1	CSANPTSRRDEQFF	TGCAGTGCCAATCCCACTAGCAGGCGCGATGAGCAGTTCTTC
.	16	once	TRBV11-2	TRBJ1-5	CASSLAGSMDNQPQHF	TGTGCCAGCAGCTTGGCCGGGTCAATGGACAATCAGCCCCAGCATTTT
.	15	many	TRBV7-2	TRBJ1-2	CASSSSPGDYYGYPF	TGTGCCAGCAGCTCCAGTCCGGGGGACTACTATGGCTACCCCTTC
TRBD1	17	.	TRBV7-9	TRBJ1-6	CASSPSGQGAVNSPLHF	TGTGCCAGCAGCCCCTCTGGACAGGGGGCCGTTAATTCACCCCTCCACTTT